This T cell receptor (beta chain) was identified during a study of T cell responses to AZD1222 COVID-19 vaccine. Overall study results and limits: Spike was spanned by vaccine-associated CD4 TCRs, with dominance at 160-218 and 743-854. It was only six AZD1222 recipients who were seropositive at baseline. Samples come after the peak T cell response, not at day 14.

This CDR3 has 14 amino acids. V was cut by 2 bases and J by 3 bases, with 8 bases left in between. Germline V gene lookup returns CDR1 SGHTA and CDR2 FQGNSA. Timing groups of about 4 and about 12 weeks for second doses were pooled. Assay used: immunoSEQ multiplex PCR; TCRdb lists only in-frame clones, some missing. The sample comprises around 150,000 clones, approximately 91% of which are singletons, and less than 2% rests with the top ten. In the case of this clone: Its antigen remains unknown.

The V gene is TRBV7-2, the J gene TRBJ2-1; D tentatively fits TRBD1 or TRBD2 (5 bases each). The source material was peripheral blood, sampled 28 days after the second AZD1222 dose. The sequence was obtained from an adult who received the AZD1222 COVID-19 vaccine. CDR3 sequence: CASSLMGVYNEQFF. CDR3 nucleotides: TGTGCCAGCAGCTTAATGGGGGTCTACAATGAGCAGTTCTTC.